The 22 T cell receptor beta chains below were found in one sample sequenced in a study of neurological immune-mediated disorders. TCRdb ran MiXCR on the 5' RACE reads and lists one entry per CDR3 protein. Of approximately 77,000 distinct CDR3 sequences listed, around a tenth are singletons. The sample consisted of PBMCs. Receptors originate from a man aged 50-59 years in good health.

Ten or more counts support this clonotype. The chain is built from TRBV6-6 and TRBJ1-3; TRBD1 might be the D (6 bases). The V gene's germline CDR1 is MNHNY and CDR2 SVGAGI (reference sequence). V shed 10 bases and J shed 1 base, with 17 bases lying between them. This CDR3 has 15 amino acids. The CDR3 spells CATTDSGGSGNTIYF. The CDR3 DNA sequence: TGTGCCACCACGGACAGCGGGGGATCTGGAAACACCATATATTTT.

This clonotype has ten or more counts. The chain has TRBV5-1 and TRBJ2-5, with D tentatively TRBD1 or TRBD2 (5 bases each). Germline CDR1 and CDR2: SGHRS and YFSETQ. Trimming cost V 4 bases and J 4 bases, with 14 bases left between them. This CDR3 has 14 residues. For the CDR3, the DNA is TGCGCCAGCAGCATCCGGGACCTCGGAGAGACCCAGTACTTC. This encodes CASSIRDLGETQYF.

This clonotype showed up many times. The gene calls are TRBV7-9 and TRBJ2-5; D gene uncertain. Per the germline V gene, CDR1 is SEHNR and CDR2 is FQNEAQ (reference sequence). Between the trimmed V and J ends, which lost 4 bases and 5 bases, there was a span of 8 bases. The CDR3 extends over 12 amino acids. CDR3 DNA: TGTGCCAGCAGCTGGAATGTGGAGACCCAGTACTTC. Translation: CASSWNVETQYF.

With regard to this clonotype: A much more abundant neighbour one base away suggests this may be a read error. The chain recombines TRBV28 with TRBJ1-5, with D unresolved. Germline V CDR1 and CDR2: MDHEN, SYDVKM. The CDR3 loop spans 15 amino acids. CDR3 in DNA: TGTGCCAACAGTTCGGGCGAGAGCCTTTATCAGCCCCAGCATTTT. This encodes CANSSGESLYQPQHF.

This clonotype came up many times. The chain joins TRBV5-1 to TRBJ2-7; 9 nucleotides align to TRBD1. This CDR3 region has 15 residues. Germline V lookup: CDR1 SGHRS, CDR2 YFSETQ. J lost 1 base, V lost 8 bases, and 10 bases had no gene match. The CDR3: CASNIPGQGSYEQYF. In nucleotides, the CDR3 is TGCGCCAGTAACATACCGGGACAGGGTTCCTACGAGCAGTACTTC.

This clonotype has ten or more counts. This sequence joins TRBV12-3 or TRBV12-4 and TRBJ2-7; tentatively, D is TRBD1 (5 bases). The V gene lost 3 bases and the J gene lost 2 bases, with 8 bases spanning the gap. This CDR3 is 13 amino acids long. The CDR3 nucleotides are TGTGCCAGCAGTTTCGACAGAACCTACGAGCAGTACTTC. Its protein product is CASSFDRTYEQYF.

In this sample, this clonotype turned up many times. DNA for the CDR3: TGTGCCTCCCTTGAGGCCGGACGGGAGGGCTTGCAGTACTTC. Encoded protein: CASLEAGREGLQYF. The chain couples TRBV10-3 to TRBJ2-7; 8 positions agree with TRBD2. The CDR3 runs 14 residues. Per germline, CDR1 ENHRY and CDR2 SYGVKD. The ends lost 11 bases at V and 9 bases at J; junction bases unmatched: 18.

This clonotype turned up a few times. V and J are TRBV6-6 and TRBJ2-3; 14 nucleotides line up with TRBD2. Germline CDR1 MNHNY, CDR2 SVGAGI (reference sequence). Trimming cost V 2 bases and J 0 bases; bases outside gene matches: 4. There are 18 residues in the CDR3. CDR3 residues: CASSYRLAGGRSTDTQYF. CDR3 in DNA: TGTGCCAGCAGTTACAGACTAGCGGGGGGGCGTAGCACAGATACGCAGTATTTT.

The chain employs TRBV28 and TRBJ2-5; D is unclear. Per the germline V gene, CDR1 is MDHEN and CDR2 is SYDVKM. Trimming removed 5 bases from V and 2 bases from J, with 12 bases in between. The CDR3 loop spans 14 amino acids. The CDR3 protein is CASSAETKQETQYF. CDR3 DNA: TGTGCCAGCAGTGCCGAGACAAAACAAGAGACCCAGTACTTC. Combining the CDR3 with reference TRBV28 and TRBJ2-5 gives the whole variable domain DVKVTQSSRYLVKRTGEKVFLECVQDMDHENMFWYRQDPGLGLRLIYFSYDVKMKEKGDIPEGYSVSREKKERFSLILESASTNQTSMYLCASSAETKQETQYFGPGTRLLVL.

This clonotype came up many times. In DNA, the CDR3 is TGCGCCAGCAGCCCGGGACAAGTGTCTGGGGCCAACGTCCTGACTTTC. The encoded protein is CASSPGQVSGANVLTF. The chain is built from TRBV5-1 and TRBJ2-6; D possibly corresponds to TRBD1 (6 bases). V was clipped by 4 bases and J by 1 base, with 12 bases between them. The length of the CDR3 is 16 residues. In germline, CDR1 is SGHRS, CDR2 YFSETQ. Full variable domain (missing parts from reference TRBV5-1 and TRBJ2-6): KAGVTQTPRYLIKTRGQQVTLSCSPISGHRSVSWYQQTPGQGLQFLFEYFSETQRNKGNFPGRFSGRQFSNSRSEMNVSTLELGDSALYLCASSPGQVSGANVLTFGAGSRLTVL.

This clonotype was seen repeatedly, ten times or more. The rearrangement uses TRBV7-2 and TRBJ2-7; D may match TRBD1 or TRBD2 (5 bases each). The germline gives CDR1 SGHTA, CDR2 FQGNSA. The CDR3 has 17 residues. Trimming cost V 5 bases and J 0 bases, with 20 bases left between them. Here the CDR3 DNA reads TGTGCCAGCAGCCCTACTCCGGGACCTATGAGCTCCTACGAGCAGTACTTC. It encodes CASSPTPGPMSSYEQYF.

This clonotype occurred many times. DNA of the CDR3: TGTGCCAGCAGTTTAAGGGCAGTCCAAGAGACCCAGTACTTC. Translating gives CASSLRAVQETQYF. This chain connects TRBV27 to TRBJ2-5; no reliable D call. V was pared by 2 bases and J by 1 base, with 8 bases between. The CDR3 has 14 amino acids. Germline V gene data show CDR1 as MNHEY and CDR2 as SMNVEV (reference sequence).

This clonotype was seen many times. V usage is TRBV6-5 and J usage is TRBJ2-7; D remains unclear. Trimming left V 1 base short and J 2 bases short, with 9 bases between. This CDR3 region has 14 residues. Germline CDR1 is MNHEY and CDR2 is SVGAGI. CDR3 region: CASSYFRSPYEQYF. The CDR3 region has the DNA TGTGCCAGCAGTTACTTCAGGAGCCCCTACGAGCAGTACTTC.

This clonotype occurred many times. The CDR3, as DNA: TGTGCCAGCAGCGCCAGGGAGAACACCGGGGAGCTGTTTTTT. Its translation: CASSARENTGELFF. V gene TRBV6-4 combines with J gene TRBJ2-2, with a weak D call TRBD1 (5 bases). Germline-derived CDR1 and CDR2 are MRHNA and SNTAGT. The CDR3 is made up of 14 amino acids. V was shortened by 6 bases and J by 1 base, with 9 bases between the two germline ends.

As for this clonotype: One end of the junction is discordant with germline, which a read error may explain. The chain carries TRBV11-2 and TRBJ2-1; maybe TRBD2 (5 bases). Germline CDR1 reads SGHAT; CDR2 reads FQNNGV. This CDR3 has 15 residues. The CDR3 spells CTSSLIGGRDNEQFF. The CDR3, as DNA: TGTACCAGCAGCTTAATCGGTGGGAGAGACAATGAGCAGTTCTTC.

This clonotype occurred many times. The chain has TRBV6-4 and TRBJ1-1, with D unclear. Germline CDR1 MRHNA, CDR2 SNTAGT. This CDR3 is 14 amino acids long. V lost 5 bases and J lost 1, with 11 bases in between. The CDR3 DNA reads as TGTGCCAGCAGTTTACAACCGGGGAACACTGAAGCTTTCTTT. Protein: CASSLQPGNTEAFF.

This clonotype was detected many times. The chain links TRBV28 to TRBJ1-2; 10 bases fit TRBD1. With V trimmed by 7 bases and J by 8 bases, 7 bases remained unmatched. Germline V CDR1 and CDR2: MDHEN, SYDVKM. CDR3 size: 13 residues. The chain's CDR3 is CASTLGDRGGYTF. The CDR3 nucleotides read TGTGCCAGCACTCTAGGGGACAGGGGAGGCTACACCTTC.

This clonotype was detected many times. This chain joins TRBV29-1 and TRBJ2-7; 14 nucleotides line up with TRBD2. CDR1 SQVTM and CDR2 ANQGSEA come from the germline V gene. This CDR3 is 17 amino acids long. With 3 bases clipped from V and 3 bases from J, the junction kept 10 bases outside the gene matches. The CDR3, as DNA: TGCAGCGTTGAGATGGCCGGGACTAGCGGGAGTATCTACGAGCAGTACTTC. This sequence encodes CSVEMAGTSGSIYEQYF.

This clonotype was recorded many times. V and J are TRBV29-1 and TRBJ2-7, with 13 bases aligning to TRBD2. The CDR3 extends over 15 amino acids. CDR1 is SQVTM and CDR2 is ANQGSEA in the germline V gene. V lost 0 bases to trimming and J lost 3 bases; unmatched junction nucleotides: 2. The CDR3 nucleotides read TGCAGCGTTGAAGAAAGGACTAGCGGGAGCTACGAGCAGTACTTC. This codes for CSVEERTSGSYEQYF.

This clonotype was counted at least ten times. This rearrangement joins TRBV7-9 to TRBJ1-1; TRBD1 agrees at 10 bases. There are 16 residues in the CDR3. Trimming at V came to 4 bases and at J to 7 bases, leaving 12 bases not matched to a gene. CDR1 and CDR2 from the germline V gene are SEHNR and FQNEAQ (reference sequence). The chain's CDR3 is CASSSGQGTSFDEAFF. CDR3 nucleotides: TGTGCCAGCAGCTCGGGACAGGGGACCTCTTTTGATGAAGCTTTCTTT. Together with reference TRBV7-9 and TRBJ1-1, the CDR3 gives the full variable domain: DTGVSQNPRHKITKRGQNVTFRCDPISEHNRLYWYRQTLGQGPEFLTYFQNEAQLEKSRLLSDRFSAERPKGSFSTLEIQRTEQGDSAMYLCASSSGQGTSFDEAFFGQGTRLTVV.

This clonotype was seen repeatedly, ten times or more. The CDR3 DNA follows: TGTGCCAGCAGTTTAGAGCGGGGGGGCAAAAACATTCAGTACTTC. Translated: CASSLERGGKNIQYF. V usage is TRBV28 and J usage is TRBJ2-4; 10 bases match TRBD2. The CDR3 runs to 15 residues. CDR1 is MDHEN and CDR2 is SYDVKM in the germline V gene. V lost 2 bases to trimming and J lost 3 bases; unmatched junction nucleotides: 1.

This clonotype was seen at least ten times. The chain combines TRBV5-1 with TRBJ2-5, with 9 bases identical to TRBD1. There are 18 residues in the CDR3. The V and J ends lost 1 base and 3 bases, in that order; junction bases with no gene match: 13. CDR1 is SGHRS, CDR2 YFSETQ, per germline. CDR3 bases: TGCGCCAGCAGCTTGTTGGATCGTTCGGGACAGGGTAAAGAGACCCAGTACTTC. Amino acids: CASSLLDRSGQGKETQYF. The variable domain in full, completed from reference TRBV5-1 and TRBJ2-5, reads KAGVTQTPRYLIKTRGQQVTLSCSPISGHRSVSWYQQTPGQGLQFLFEYFSETQRNKGNFPGRFSGRQFSNSRSEMNVSTLELGDSALYLCASSLLDRSGQGKETQYFGPGTRLLVL.